One T cell receptor (beta chain) is described in this entry. The germline V gene encodes CDR1 SGHAT and CDR2 FQNNGV. The CDR3 length is 18 residues. Trimming cost V 6 bases and J 4 bases; bases outside gene matches: 19. The data derive from a study of shared clonotypes between healthy human individuals. It was at deep level that the assay was run. Over several immunoSEQ plates, each subset's genomic DNA was distributed in even portions. Libraries were prepared by immunoSEQ multiplex PCR; TCRdb keeps only in-frame clonotypes and omits some of them. Among over a million clones listed, about 96% were seen once.

The chain joins TRBV11-2 to TRBJ2-5; 8 bases are a match to TRBD1. The clonotype originates from a man younger than 40 in good health. The sequenced sample consisted of naive CD4+ T cells sorted from blood. Sample subset: CD45RA+ positively selected. CDR3 sequence (DNA): TGTGCCAGCAGTCAAGTGGGGGACAGGATCATCTTGGCAGAGACCCAGTACTTC. Translation gives CASSQVGDRIILAETQYF.